This T cell receptor beta chain derives from a study of T cell repertoires in cytomegalovirus infection. Via MiXCR, TCRdb re-called the reads, giving one row per CDR3 protein. The data contain some 130,000 distinct CDR3 sequences, about 32% of them singletons. Details on this clonotype: Its matching antigen is unknown.

There are 15 residues in the CDR3. Losses at the gene ends were 3 bases for V and 5 bases for J; bases not matched to a gene: 7. This material consisted of CD8+ T cells from cultured PBMCs, taken from culture after CMV antigen stimulation. This TCR was sampled from a human donor in good health (CMV status not recorded). Some clones in this sample may be carry-over from other donors' samples. This rearrangement joins TRBV12-3 or TRBV12-4 to TRBJ2-1; 7 bases map to TRBD2. The CDR3 DNA sequence: TGTGCCAGCAGTTTCGGGACTATTAGGAACAATGAGCAGTTCTTC. Residues: CASSFGTIRNNEQFF.